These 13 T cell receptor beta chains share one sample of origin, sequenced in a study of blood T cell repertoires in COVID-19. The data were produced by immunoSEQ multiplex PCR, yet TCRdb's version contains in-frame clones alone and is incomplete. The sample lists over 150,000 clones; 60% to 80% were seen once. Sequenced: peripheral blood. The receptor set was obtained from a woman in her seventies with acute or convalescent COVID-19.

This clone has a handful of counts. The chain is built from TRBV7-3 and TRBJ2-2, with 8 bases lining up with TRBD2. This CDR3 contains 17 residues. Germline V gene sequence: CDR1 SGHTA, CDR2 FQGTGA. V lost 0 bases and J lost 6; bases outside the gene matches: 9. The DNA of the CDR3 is TGTGCCAGCAGCTTAACCACTAGCGGTTACGCCGCCGGGGAGCTGTTTTTT. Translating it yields CASSLTTSGYAAGELFF.

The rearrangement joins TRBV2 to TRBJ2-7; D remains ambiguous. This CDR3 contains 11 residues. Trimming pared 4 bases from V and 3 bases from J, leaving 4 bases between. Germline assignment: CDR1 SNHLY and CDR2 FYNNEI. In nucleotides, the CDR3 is TGTGCCAGCAGTGTATTCTACGAGCAGTACTTC. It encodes CASSVFYEQYF.

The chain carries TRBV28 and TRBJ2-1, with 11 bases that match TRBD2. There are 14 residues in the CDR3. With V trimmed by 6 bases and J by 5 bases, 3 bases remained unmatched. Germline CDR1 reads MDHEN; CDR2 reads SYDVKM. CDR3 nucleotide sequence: TGTGCCAGCAGCGAGACTAGCGGGGACAATGAGCAGTTCTTC. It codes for CASSETSGDNEQFF.

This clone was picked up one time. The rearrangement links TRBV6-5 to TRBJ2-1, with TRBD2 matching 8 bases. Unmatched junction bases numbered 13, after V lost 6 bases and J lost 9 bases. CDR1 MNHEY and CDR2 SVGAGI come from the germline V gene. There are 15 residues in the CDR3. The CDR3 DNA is TGTGCCAGCAGGTCCCTAGCGGGTGGATTCACTGAGCAGTTCTTC. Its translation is CASRSLAGGFTEQFF.

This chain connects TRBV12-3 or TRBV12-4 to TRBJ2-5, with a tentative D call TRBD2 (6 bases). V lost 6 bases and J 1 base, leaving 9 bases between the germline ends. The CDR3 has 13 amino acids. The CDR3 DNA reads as TGTGCCAGCAGCCGCGGGACCCAAGAGACCCAGTACTTC. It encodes CASSRGTQETQYF.

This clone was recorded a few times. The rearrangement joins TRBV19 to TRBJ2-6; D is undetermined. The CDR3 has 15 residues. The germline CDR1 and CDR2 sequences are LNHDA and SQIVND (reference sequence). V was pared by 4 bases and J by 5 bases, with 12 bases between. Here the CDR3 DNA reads TGTGCCAGTAGTACGCCCGCGTTGTGGGCCAACGTCCTGACTTTC. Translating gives CASSTPALWANVLTF.

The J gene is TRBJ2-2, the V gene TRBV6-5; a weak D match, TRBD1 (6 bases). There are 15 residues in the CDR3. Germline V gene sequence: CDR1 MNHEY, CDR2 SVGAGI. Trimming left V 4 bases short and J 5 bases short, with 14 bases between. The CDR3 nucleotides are TGTGCCAGCAGTTTAGCACAGGGTGAAACCGGGGAGCTGTTTTTT. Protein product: CASSLAQGETGELFF.

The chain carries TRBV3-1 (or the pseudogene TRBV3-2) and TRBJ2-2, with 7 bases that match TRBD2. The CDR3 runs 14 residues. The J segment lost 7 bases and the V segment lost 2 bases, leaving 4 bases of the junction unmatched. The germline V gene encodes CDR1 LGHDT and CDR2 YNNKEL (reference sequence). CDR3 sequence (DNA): TGTGCCAGCAGCCAAAATGGGGGGGTCGGGGAGCTGTTTTTT. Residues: CASSQNGGVGELFF.

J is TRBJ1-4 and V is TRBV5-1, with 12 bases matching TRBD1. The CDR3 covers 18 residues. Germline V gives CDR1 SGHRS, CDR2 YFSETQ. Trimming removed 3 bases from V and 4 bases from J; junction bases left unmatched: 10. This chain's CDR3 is CASSSLGQGASYNEKLFF. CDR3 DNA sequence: TGCGCCAGCAGCTCCCTGGGACAGGGGGCGTCTTATAATGAAAAACTGTTTTTT. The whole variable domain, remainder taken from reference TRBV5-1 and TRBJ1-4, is KAGVTQTPRYLIKTRGQQVTLSCSPISGHRSVSWYQQTPGQGLQFLFEYFSETQRNKGNFPGRFSGRQFSNSRSEMNVSTLELGDSALYLCASSSLGQGASYNEKLFFGSGTQLSVL.

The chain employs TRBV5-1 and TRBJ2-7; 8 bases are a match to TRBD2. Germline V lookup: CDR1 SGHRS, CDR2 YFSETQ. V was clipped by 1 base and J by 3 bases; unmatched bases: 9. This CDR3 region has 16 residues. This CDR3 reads CASSLNIGTSNYEQYF. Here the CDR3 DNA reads TGCGCCAGCAGCTTGAATATCGGGACTAGTAACTACGAGCAGTACTTC.

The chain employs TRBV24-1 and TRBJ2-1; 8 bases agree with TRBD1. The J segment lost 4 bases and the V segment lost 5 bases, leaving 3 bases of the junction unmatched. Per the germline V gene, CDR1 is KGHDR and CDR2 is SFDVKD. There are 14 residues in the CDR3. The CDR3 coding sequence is TGTGCCACCAGTGGGACAGGGTTTTACAATGAGCAGTTCTTC. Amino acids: CATSGTGFYNEQFF.

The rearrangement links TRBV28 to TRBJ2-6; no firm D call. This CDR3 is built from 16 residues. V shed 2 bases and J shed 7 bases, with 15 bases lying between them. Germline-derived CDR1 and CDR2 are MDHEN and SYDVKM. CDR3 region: CASSLVSERRANVLTF. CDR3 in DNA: TGTGCCAGCAGTTTAGTCTCGGAGAGGAGAGCCAACGTCCTGACTTTC.

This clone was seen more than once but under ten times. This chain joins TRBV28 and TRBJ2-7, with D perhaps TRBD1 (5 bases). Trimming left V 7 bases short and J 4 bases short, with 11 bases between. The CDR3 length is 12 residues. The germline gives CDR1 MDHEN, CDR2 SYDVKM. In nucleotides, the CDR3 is TGTGCCAGCATAGGGGATCCATACGAGCAGTACTTC. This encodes CASIGDPYEQYF.